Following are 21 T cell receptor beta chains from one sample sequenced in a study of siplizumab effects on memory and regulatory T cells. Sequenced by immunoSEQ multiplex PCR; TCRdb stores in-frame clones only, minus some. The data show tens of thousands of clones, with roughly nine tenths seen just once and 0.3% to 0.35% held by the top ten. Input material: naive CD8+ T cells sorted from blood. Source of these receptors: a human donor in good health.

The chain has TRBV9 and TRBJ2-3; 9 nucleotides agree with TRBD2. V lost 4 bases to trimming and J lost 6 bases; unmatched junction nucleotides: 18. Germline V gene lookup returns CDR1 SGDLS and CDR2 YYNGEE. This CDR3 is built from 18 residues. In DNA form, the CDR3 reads TGTGCCAGCAGCCCCCGTACTTCCGCGGGAGGGCTCCTCGATACGCAGTATTTT. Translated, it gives CASSPRTSAGGLLDTQYF. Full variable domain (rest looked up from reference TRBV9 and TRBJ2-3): DSGVTQTPKHLITATGQRVTLRCSPRSGDLSVYWYQQSLDQGLQFLIQYYNGEERAKGNILERFSAQQFPDLHSELNLSSLELGDSALYFCASSPRTSAGGLLDTQYFGPGTRLTVL.

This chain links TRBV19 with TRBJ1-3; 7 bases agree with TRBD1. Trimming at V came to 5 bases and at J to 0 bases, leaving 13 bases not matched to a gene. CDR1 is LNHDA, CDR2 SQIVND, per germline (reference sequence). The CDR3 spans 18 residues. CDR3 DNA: TGTGCCAGTAGTCTTCGTCCGGGACAGTCATACTCTGGAAACACCATATATTTT. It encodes CASSLRPGQSYSGNTIYF.

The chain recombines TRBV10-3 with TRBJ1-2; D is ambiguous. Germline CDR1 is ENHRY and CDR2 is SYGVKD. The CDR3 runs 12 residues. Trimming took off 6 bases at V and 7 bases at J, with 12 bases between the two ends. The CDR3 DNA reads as TGTGCCATCAGCGAACTTTCGGGTGGCTACACCTTC. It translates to CAISELSGGYTF.

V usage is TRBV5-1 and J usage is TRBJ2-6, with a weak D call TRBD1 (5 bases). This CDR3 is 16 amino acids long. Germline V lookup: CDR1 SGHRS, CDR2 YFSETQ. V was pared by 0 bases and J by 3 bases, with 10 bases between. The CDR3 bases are TGCGCCAGCAGCTTGGTAGGGGTTGATGGGGCCAACGTCCTGACTTTC. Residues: CASSLVGVDGANVLTF. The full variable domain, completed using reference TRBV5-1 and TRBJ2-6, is KAGVTQTPRYLIKTRGQQVTLSCSPISGHRSVSWYQQTPGQGLQFLFEYFSETQRNKGNFPGRFSGRQFSNSRSEMNVSTLELGDSALYLCASSLVGVDGANVLTFGAGSRLTVL.

The DNA for the CDR3 is TGTGCCAGCCTCGGGACTAGCGGCTACAATGAGCAGTTCTTC. This translates into CASLGTSGYNEQFF. The chain has TRBV2 and TRBJ2-1, with 11 bases that match TRBD2. V lost 8 bases and J lost 3; bases outside the gene matches: 3. Germline CDR1 reads SNHLY; CDR2 reads FYNNEI. CDR3 length equals 14 residues.

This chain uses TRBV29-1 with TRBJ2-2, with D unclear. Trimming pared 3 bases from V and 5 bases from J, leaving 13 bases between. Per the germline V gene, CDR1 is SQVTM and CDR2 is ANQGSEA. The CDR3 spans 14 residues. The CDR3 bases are TGCAGCGTTGAGAAGGGTTCTAGTACCGGGGAGCTGTTTTTT. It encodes CSVEKGSSTGELFF.

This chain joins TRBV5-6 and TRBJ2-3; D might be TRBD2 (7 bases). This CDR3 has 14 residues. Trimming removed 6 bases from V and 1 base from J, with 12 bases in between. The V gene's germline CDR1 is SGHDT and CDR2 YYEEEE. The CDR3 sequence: CASTSGGRTDTQYF. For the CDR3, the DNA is TGTGCCAGCACCTCGGGGGGCCGCACAGATACGCAGTATTTT.

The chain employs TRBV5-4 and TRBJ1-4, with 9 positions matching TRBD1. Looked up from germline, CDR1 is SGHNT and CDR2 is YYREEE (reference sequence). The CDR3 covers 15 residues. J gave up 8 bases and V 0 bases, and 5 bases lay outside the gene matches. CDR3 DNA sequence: TGTGCCAGCAGCTTGGTAACAGGGGGCGAAGAAAAACTGTTTTTT. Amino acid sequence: CASSLVTGGEEKLFF. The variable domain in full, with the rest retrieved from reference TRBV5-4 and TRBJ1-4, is ETGVTQSPTHLIKTRGQQVTLRCSSQSGHNTVSWYQQALGQGPQFIFQYYREEENGRGNFPPRFSGLQFPNYSSELNVNALELDDSALYLCASSLVTGGEEKLFFGSGTQLSVL.

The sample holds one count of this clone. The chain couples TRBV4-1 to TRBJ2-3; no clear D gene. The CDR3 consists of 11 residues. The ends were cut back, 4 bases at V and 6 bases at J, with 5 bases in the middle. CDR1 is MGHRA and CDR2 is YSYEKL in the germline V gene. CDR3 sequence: CASSRADTQYF. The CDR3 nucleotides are TGCGCCAGCAGCCGCGCGGATACGCAGTATTTT.

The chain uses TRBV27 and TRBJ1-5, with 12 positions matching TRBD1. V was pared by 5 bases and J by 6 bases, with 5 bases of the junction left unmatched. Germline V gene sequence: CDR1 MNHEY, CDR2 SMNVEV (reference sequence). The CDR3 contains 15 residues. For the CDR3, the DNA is TGTGCCAGCAGTCTGGGACAGGGGGCGGCTCAGCCCCAGCATTTT. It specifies CASSLGQGAAQPQHF.

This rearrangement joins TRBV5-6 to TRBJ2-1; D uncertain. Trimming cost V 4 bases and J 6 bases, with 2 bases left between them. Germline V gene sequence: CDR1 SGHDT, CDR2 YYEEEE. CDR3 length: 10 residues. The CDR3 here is CASSGNEQFF. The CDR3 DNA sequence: TGTGCCAGCAGCGGCAATGAGCAGTTCTTC.

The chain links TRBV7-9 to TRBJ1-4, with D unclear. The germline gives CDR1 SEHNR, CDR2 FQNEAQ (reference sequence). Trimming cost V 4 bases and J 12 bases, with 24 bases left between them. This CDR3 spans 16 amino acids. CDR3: CASSSHIQTPTIELFF. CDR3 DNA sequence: TGTGCCAGCAGCTCTCACATTCAGACACCGACTATAGAACTGTTTTTT.

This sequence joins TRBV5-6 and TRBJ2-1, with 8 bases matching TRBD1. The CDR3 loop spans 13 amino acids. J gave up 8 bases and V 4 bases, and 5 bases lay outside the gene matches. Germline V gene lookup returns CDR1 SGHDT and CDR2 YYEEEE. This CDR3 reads CASSIQGEDEQFF. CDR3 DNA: TGTGCCAGCAGCATACAGGGGGAGGATGAGCAGTTCTTC.

This chain's CDR3 is CASSSTSGRMNTEAFF. The CDR3 coding sequence is TGTGCCAGCAGCTCCACCTCGGGACGGATGAACACTGAAGCTTTCTTT. The chain is built from TRBV7-2 and TRBJ1-1; tentative D call: TRBD1 (5 bases). The germline V gene encodes CDR1 SGHTA and CDR2 FQGNSA. V shed 4 bases and J shed 0 bases, with 15 bases lying between them. This CDR3 contains 16 residues.

CDR3 coding DNA: TGTGCCAGCAGGCGGGGGACAGGGGCTTGGACTGAAGCTTTCTTT. Translating gives CASRRGTGAWTEAFF. The chain uses TRBV27 and TRBJ1-1; 10 bases align to TRBD1. Germline V gene data show CDR1 as MNHEY and CDR2 as SMNVEV (reference sequence). With 6 bases clipped from V and 5 bases from J, the junction kept 9 bases outside the gene matches. This CDR3 has 15 amino acids.

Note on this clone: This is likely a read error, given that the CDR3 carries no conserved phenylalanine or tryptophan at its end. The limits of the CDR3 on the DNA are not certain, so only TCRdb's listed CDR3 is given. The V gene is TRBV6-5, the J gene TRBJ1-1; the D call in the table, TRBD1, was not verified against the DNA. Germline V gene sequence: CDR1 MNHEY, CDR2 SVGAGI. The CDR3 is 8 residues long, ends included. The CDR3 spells CASSYSQV.

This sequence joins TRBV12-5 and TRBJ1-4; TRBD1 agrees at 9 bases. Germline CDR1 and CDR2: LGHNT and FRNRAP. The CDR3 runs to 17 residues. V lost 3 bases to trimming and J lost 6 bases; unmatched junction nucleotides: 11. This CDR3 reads CASGFLLSTGGDEKLFF. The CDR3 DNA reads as TGTGCTAGTGGTTTCCTTTTATCGACAGGGGGGGATGAAAAACTGTTTTTT. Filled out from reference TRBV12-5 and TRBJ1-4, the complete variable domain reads DARVTQTPRHKVTEMGQEVTMRCQPILGHNTVFWYRQTMMQGLELLAYFRNRAPLDDSGMPKDRFSAEMPDATLATLKIQPSEPRDSAVYFCASGFLLSTGGDEKLFFGSGTQLSVL.

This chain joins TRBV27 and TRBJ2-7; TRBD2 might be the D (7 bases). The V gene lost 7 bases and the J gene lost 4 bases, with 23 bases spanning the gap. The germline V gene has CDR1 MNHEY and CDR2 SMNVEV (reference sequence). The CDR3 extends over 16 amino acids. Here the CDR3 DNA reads TGTGCCAGCAAGACCGACGGGGGGCGTTATTCTTACGAGCAGTACTTC. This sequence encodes CASKTDGGRYSYEQYF.

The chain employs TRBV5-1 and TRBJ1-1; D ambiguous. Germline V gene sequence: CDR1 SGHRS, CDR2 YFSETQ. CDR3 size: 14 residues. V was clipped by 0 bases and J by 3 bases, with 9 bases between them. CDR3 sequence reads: CASSLAPGDTEAFF. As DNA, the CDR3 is TGCGCCAGCAGCTTGGCCCCAGGAGACACTGAAGCTTTCTTT. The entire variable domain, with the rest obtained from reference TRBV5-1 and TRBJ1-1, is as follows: KAGVTQTPRYLIKTRGQQVTLSCSPISGHRSVSWYQQTPGQGLQFLFEYFSETQRNKGNFPGRFSGRQFSNSRSEMNVSTLELGDSALYLCASSLAPGDTEAFFGQGTRLTVV.

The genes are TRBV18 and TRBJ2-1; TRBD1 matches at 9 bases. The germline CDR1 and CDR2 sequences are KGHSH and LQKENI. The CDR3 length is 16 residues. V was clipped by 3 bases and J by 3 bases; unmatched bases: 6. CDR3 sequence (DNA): TGTGCCAGCTCACCTGGGGACAGGGCGGACTACAATGAGCAGTTCTTC. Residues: CASSPGDRADYNEQFF.

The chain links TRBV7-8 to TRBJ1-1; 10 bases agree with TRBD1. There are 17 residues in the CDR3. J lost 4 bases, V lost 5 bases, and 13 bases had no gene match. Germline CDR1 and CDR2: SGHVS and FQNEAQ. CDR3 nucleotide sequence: TGTGCCAGCAGCCATGACAGGGGGCGGAGTATGAGCACTGAAGCTTTCTTT. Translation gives CASSHDRGRSMSTEAFF.